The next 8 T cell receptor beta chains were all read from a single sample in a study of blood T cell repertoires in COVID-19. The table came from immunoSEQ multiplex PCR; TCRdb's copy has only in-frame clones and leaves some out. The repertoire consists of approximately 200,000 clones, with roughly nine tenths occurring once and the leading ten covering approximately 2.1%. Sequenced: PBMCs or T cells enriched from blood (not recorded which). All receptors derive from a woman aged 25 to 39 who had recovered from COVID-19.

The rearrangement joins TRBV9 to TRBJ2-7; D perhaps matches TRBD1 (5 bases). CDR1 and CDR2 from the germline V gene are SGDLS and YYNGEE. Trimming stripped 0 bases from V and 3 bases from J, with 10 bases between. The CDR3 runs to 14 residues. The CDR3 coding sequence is TGTGCCAGCAGCGTAGCGACAGCCGGCTACGAGCAGTACTTC. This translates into CASSVATAGYEQYF.

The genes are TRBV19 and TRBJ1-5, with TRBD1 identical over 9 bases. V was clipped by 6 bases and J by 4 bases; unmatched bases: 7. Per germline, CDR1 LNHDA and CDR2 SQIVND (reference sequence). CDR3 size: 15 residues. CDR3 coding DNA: TGTGCCAGTAGGAGGGACAGGGAAGGGAATCAGCCCCAGCATTTT. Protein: CASRRDREGNQPQHF. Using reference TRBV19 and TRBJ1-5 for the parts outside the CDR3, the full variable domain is DGGITQSPKYLFRKEGQNVTLSCEQNLNHDAMYWYRQDPGQGLRLIYYSQIVNDFQKGDIAEGYSVSREKKESFPLTVTSAQKNPTAFYLCASRRDREGNQPQHFGDGTRLSIL.

The CDR3 DNA sequence: TGTGCCAGCAGCACCCGACAGGGGTGGAACACTGAAGCTTTCTTT. Protein: CASSTRQGWNTEAFF. The chain has TRBV11-2 and TRBJ1-1, with 8 bases aligning to TRBD1. This CDR3 has 15 amino acids. The junction had 6 bases not matched to a gene; V was cut back by 5 bases and J by 1 base. CDR1 and CDR2 (germline): SGHAT, FQNNGV.

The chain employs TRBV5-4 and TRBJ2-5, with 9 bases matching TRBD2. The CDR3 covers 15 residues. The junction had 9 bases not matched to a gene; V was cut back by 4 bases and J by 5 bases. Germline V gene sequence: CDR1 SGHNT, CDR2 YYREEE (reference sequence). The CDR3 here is CASSSAGGLGETQYF. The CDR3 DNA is TGTGCCAGCAGCAGTGCGGGGGGGCTGGGGGAGACCCAGTACTTC.

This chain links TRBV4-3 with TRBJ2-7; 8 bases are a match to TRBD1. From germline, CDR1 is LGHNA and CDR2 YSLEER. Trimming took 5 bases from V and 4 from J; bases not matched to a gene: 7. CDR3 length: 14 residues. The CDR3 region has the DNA TGCGCCAGCAGCTTTGGACAGGGCCTATACGAGCAGTACTTC. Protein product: CASSFGQGLYEQYF.

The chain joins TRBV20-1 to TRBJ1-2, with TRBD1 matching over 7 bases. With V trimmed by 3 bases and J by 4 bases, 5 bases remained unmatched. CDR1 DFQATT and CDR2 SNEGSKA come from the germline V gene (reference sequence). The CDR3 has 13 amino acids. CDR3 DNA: TGCAGTGCTAGTACCGGGACAGTCTATGGCTACACCTTC. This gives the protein CSASTGTVYGYTF.

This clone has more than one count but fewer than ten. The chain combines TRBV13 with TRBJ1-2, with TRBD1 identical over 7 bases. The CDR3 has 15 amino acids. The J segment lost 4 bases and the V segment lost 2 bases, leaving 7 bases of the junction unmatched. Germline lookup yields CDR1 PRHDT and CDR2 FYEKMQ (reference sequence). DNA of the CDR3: TGTGCCAGCAGCTTATCAGGGGGACTCACCTATGGCTACACCTTC. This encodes CASSLSGGLTYGYTF. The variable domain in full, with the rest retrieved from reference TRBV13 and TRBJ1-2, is AAGVIQSPRHLIKEKRETATLKCYPIPRHDTVYWYQQGPGQDPQFLISFYEKMQSDKGSIPDRFSAQQFSDYHSELNMSSLELGDSALYFCASSLSGGLTYGYTFGSGTRLTVV.

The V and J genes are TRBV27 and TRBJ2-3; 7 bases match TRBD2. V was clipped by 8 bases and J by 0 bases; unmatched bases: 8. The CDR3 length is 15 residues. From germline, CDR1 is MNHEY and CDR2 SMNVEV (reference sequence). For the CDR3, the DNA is TGTGCCAGCTCCAGGACTAGAGGTAGCACAGATACGCAGTATTTT. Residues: CASSRTRGSTDTQYF.